The T cell receptor (beta chain) described here comes from a study of blood T cell repertoires in COVID-19. Study overall: Acute-phase and convalescent COVID-19 samples originated in the United States, Italy and Spain. Sample material is recorded as cDNA or gDNA derived from T cells, B-cell-depleted T cells, or PBMCs.

This CDR3 is built from 14 residues. Germline CDR1 MRHNA, CDR2 SNTAGT. V was pared by 5 bases and J by 8 bases, with 16 bases between. Original analysis: It was from reference gene primer amplification that nucleated cell counts were estimated. TCRdb keeps only in-frame clones here, not all; method: immunoSEQ multiplex PCR. That table gives V, J and clone size, and the DNA gave D and trimming. The repertoire has 97,000 or so clones, approximately 85% of them found once; the top ten carry around 9.5%. The TCR sequence derives from a man in his forties or fifties with active or convalescent COVID-19. The sequencing sample was made of peripheral blood. This chain uses TRBV6-4 with TRBJ2-1, with a possible D match to TRBD2 (6 bases). The CDR3 DNA is TGTGCCAGCAGTCCCGGGACTTCGATATATGAGCAGTTCTTC. It yields the protein CASSPGTSIYEQFF.